This T cell receptor (beta chain) was profiled in a study of blood T cell repertoires in COVID-19. Turning to the study itself: Sites in the United States, Italy and Spain provided acute and convalescent COVID-19 samples. T cells, B-cell-depleted T cells, or PBMCs provided the cDNA or gDNA that served as material.

Membership in each cohort depended on participant-reported clinical history. Two negative PCRs, clearance, or symptom resolution had been documented for recovered Cohort 3 donors. Produced via immunoSEQ multiplex PCR; TCRdb's table is partial and in-frame only. The repertoire includes about 400,000 clones, under 90% of them detected once, and less than 2% sits in the top ten. This clone was recorded only once. Germline trimming cut 7 bases from V and 3 bases from J; bases unmatched to any gene: 9. The CDR3 contains 15 residues. In germline, CDR1 is LNHDA, CDR2 SQIVND (reference sequence). Sample: PBMCs or T cells enriched from blood (not recorded which). This TCR was recovered from a woman between 25 and 40 years old who had recovered from COVID-19. The chain carries TRBV19 and TRBJ1-5; 7 nucleotides match TRBD1. For the CDR3, the DNA is TGTGCCAGTAATCCGGACAGGCTTAACAATCAGCCCCAGCATTTT. As protein: CASNPDRLNNQPQHF.